This T cell receptor (beta chain) was recovered during a study of T cell changes during pregnancy in multiple sclerosis. Assay: immunoSEQ multiplex PCR; the TCRdb copy retains only in-frame clones and omits some. This sample has approximately 32,000 clones, with about 91% found just once. With 2 bases clipped from V and 6 bases from J, the junction kept 5 bases outside the gene matches. The germline V gene has CDR1 MNHEY and CDR2 SVGAGI. The CDR3 is 14 residues long. Sample: CD8+ T cells from peripheral blood mononuclear cells, taken in the second trimester of pregnancy. The sequence was obtained from a female donor with multiple sclerosis, enrolled in a pregnancy study. The V gene is TRBV6-5, the J gene TRBJ1-1; 8 positions agree with TRBD1. CDR3 protein: CASSYATGVAEAFF. The CDR3 nucleotides are TGTGCCAGCAGTTACGCGACAGGGGTGGCTGAAGCTTTCTTT.